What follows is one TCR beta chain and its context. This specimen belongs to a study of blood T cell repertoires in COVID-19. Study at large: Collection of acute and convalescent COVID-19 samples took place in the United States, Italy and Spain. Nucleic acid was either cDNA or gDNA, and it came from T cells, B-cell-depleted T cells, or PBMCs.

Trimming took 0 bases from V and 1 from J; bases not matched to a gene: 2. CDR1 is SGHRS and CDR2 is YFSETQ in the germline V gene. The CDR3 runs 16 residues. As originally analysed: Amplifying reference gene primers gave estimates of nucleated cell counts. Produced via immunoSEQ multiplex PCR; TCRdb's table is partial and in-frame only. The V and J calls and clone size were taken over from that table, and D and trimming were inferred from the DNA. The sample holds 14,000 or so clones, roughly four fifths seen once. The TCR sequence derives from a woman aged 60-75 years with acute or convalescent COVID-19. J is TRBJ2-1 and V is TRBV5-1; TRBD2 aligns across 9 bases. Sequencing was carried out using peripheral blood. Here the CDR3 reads CASSLGTSVSYNEQFF. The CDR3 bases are TGCGCCAGCAGCTTGGGGACTAGCGTTTCCTACAATGAGCAGTTCTTC.